The rows below give T cell receptor beta chains drawn from one sample of a study of CD8 T cells in ankylosing spondylitis. In TCRdb, the 5' RACE reads were re-called with MiXCR into one record per CDR3 protein. The sample has a few hundred thousand distinct CDR3 sequences, about 22% seen once. The sequencing input was blood, either unsorted or a sorted T cell fraction (not recorded which). The receptors originated from a male donor with ankylosing spondylitis. Both conserved end residues are part of each CDR3. The order of the fields is clone size, J gene, D gene, CDR3 length, V gene, CDR3 DNA, CDR3 protein. D genes are given only for firm matches. Size tells how often a clone was seen (once, few, many) or the class of an expanded clone, and some rows leave it out.

few	TRBJ1-4	NA	14	TRBV5-1	TGCGCCAGCAGCTTGGTTTCGGTGGGGGAAAAACTGTTTTTT	CASSLVSVGEKLFF
few	TRBJ2-1	NA	14	TRBV10-3	TGTGCCATCAGTGAGATGGGAGCGCGGAATGAGCAGTTCTTC	CAISEMGARNEQFF
NA	TRBJ1-2	NA	15	TRBV5-6	TGTGCCAGCAGCCGACTTGACAGAAATTACTATGGCTACACCTTC	CASSRLDRNYYGYTF
many	TRBJ2-7	NA	13	TRBV29-1	TGCAGCGTTGAAGATCGGGAAACCTACGAGCAGTACTTC	CSVEDRETYEQYF
NA	TRBJ1-3	TRBD1	14	TRBV5-1	TGCGCCAGCTCGTCGGACAGGCCAGGAGACACCATATATTTT	CASSSDRPGDTIYF
NA	TRBJ2-5	NA	16	TRBV24-1	TGTGCCACCAGTGAGACCCGTGCGGCAGATAGGGAGACCCAGTACTTC	CATSETRAADRETQYF
few	TRBJ2-7	TRBD1	14	TRBV29-1	TGCAGCGTTACAGGGGGCGAAACTTCCTACGAGCAGTACTTC	CSVTGGETSYEQYF
few	TRBJ2-7	TRBD2	15	TRBV20-1	TGCAGTGCTATGTCCGGACTAGCGGAACCTTACGAGCAGTACTTC	CSAMSGLAEPYEQYF
NA	TRBJ2-1	TRBD2	15	TRBV12-3/TRBV12-4	TGTGCCAGCAGGGCCCGGGAGGGATATTCTAATGAGCAGTTCTTC	CASRAREGYSNEQFF
few	TRBJ2-1	TRBD1	15	TRBV18	TGTGCCAGCTCCCCTACAGGGGCTAACTACAATGAGCAGTTCTTC	CASSPTGANYNEQFF
few	TRBJ2-1	NA	16	TRBV29-1	TGCAGCGTTGAAGGACGCGGCAGCAGCTCCTACAATGAGCAGTTCTTC	CSVEGRGSSSYNEQFF
NA	TRBJ2-3	NA	12	TRBV28	TGTGCCAGCAGCCACTCTGAAGGGGGGCAGTATTTT	CASSHSEGGQYF
NA	TRBJ1-4	NA	14	TRBV20-1	TGCAGTGCCGCGCGGGGGGGGCTATCTGAAAAACTGTTTTTT	CSAARGGLSEKLFF
NA	TRBJ1-4	NA	14	TRBV6-1	TGTGCCAGCAGTGGAGGGGCGCCTAATGAAAAACTGTTTTTT	CASSGGAPNEKLFF
NA	TRBJ1-1	NA	13	TRBV29-1	TGCAGCGTTGAACGACCAGAGAACACTGAAGCTTTCTTT	CSVERPENTEAFF
NA	TRBJ2-7	NA	12	TRBV19	TGTGCCACGCTCTCTCAGGGTCGCGAGCAGTACTTC	CATLSQGREQYF
few	TRBJ2-1	NA	15	TRBV20-1	TGCAGTGCTACCTATCCCAGTAGCCCCCTCAATGAGCAGTTCTTC	CSATYPSSPLNEQFF
few	TRBJ2-1	NA	16	TRBV7-2	TGTGCCAGCAGCTTGGGACCTCGCGGTTCCTACAATGAGCAGTTCTTC	CASSLGPRGSYNEQFF
many	TRBJ1-5	NA	13	TRBV28	TGTGCCAGCGCCTCTTGGGATCCCCAGCCCCAGCATTTT	CASASWDPQPQHF
few	TRBJ1-1	NA	10	TRBV21-1	TGTGCCAGCAACAGGGGGCAAGCTTTCTTT	CASNRGQAFF
few	TRBJ2-7	TRBD1	12	TRBV20-1	TGCAGTGTCGGACAGGGCCTCTACGAGCAGTACTTC	CSVGQGLYEQYF
many	TRBJ1-5	NA	13	TRBV5-6	TGTGCCAGCAGCCGGACAAGCAATCAGCCCCAGCATTTT	CASSRTSNQPQHF